The 21 T cell receptor beta chains below come from one sample, sequenced in a study of blood T cell repertoires in COVID-19. Here immunoSEQ multiplex PCR was the method, and the copy in TCRdb shows in-frame clones only, minus some. The repertoire holds 160,000 or so clones, roughly 90% seen once, with roughly 2.1% in the top ten. The specimen sequenced was peripheral blood. All receptors derive from a man younger than 35 with acute or convalescent COVID-19.

This clone has only one observation. The V gene is TRBV4-2, the J gene TRBJ1-3; the D gene is possibly TRBD1 (5 bases). CDR3 size: 15 residues. CDR1 LGHNA and CDR2 YNFKEQ come from the germline V gene. V lost 3 bases to trimming and J lost 8 bases, with 17 bases between them. CDR3 nucleotide sequence: TGTGCCAGCAGCCAGGAAAGGGGTCTCCTAGACACCATATATTTT. It translates to CASSQERGLLDTIYF.

This chain links TRBV19 with TRBJ2-7; tentatively, D is TRBD1 (6 bases). The V end was cut by 1 base, the J end by 3 bases, with 13 bases between. The CDR3 is 15 residues long. CDR1 is LNHDA and CDR2 is SQIVND in the germline V gene (reference sequence). This CDR3 is CASSIAWDTNYEQYF. CDR3 DNA sequence: TGTGCCAGTAGTATAGCCTGGGACACAAACTACGAGCAGTACTTC.

The V and J genes are TRBV7-2 and TRBJ1-2, with 7 bases identical to TRBD1. Unmatched junction bases numbered 4, after V lost 3 bases and J lost 3 bases. This CDR3 region has 14 residues. In germline, CDR1 is SGHTA, CDR2 FQGNSA. CDR3 amino acids: CASSFEGGDYGYTF. The CDR3 DNA reads TGTGCCAGCAGCTTTGAAGGGGGCGACTATGGCTACACCTTC.

The rearrangement uses TRBV7-9 and TRBJ1-2; D might be TRBD1 (6 bases). The CDR3 has 12 residues. V was pared by 11 bases and J by 1 base, with 11 bases between. CDR1 and CDR2 (germline): SEHNR, FQNEAQ (reference sequence). The CDR3 region has the DNA TGTGCCGGAAACAGGGATAACTATGGCTACACCTTC. This codes for CAGNRDNYGYTF. Combining the CDR3 with reference TRBV7-9 and TRBJ1-2 gives the whole variable domain DTGVSQNPRHKITKRGQNVTFRCDPISEHNRLYWYRQTLGQGPEFLTYFQNEAQLEKSRLLSDRFSAERPKGSFSTLEIQRTEQGDSAMYLCAGNRDNYGYTFGSGTRLTVV.

The chain has TRBV4-2 and TRBJ2-5; TRBD2 matches at 8 bases. V was pared by 4 bases and J by 5 bases, with 9 bases of the junction left unmatched. From germline, CDR1 is LGHNA and CDR2 YNFKEQ. The CDR3 has 15 residues. The CDR3 nucleotides are TGTGCCAGCAGCCCCCCCCCGGGAGGGCCGGAGACCCAGTACTTC. Its translation: CASSPPPGGPETQYF.

The CDR3 loop is CASSLPGVAGNTGELFF. The DNA for the CDR3 is TGTGCCAGCAGTTTACCCGGGGTAGCGGGAAACACCGGGGAGCTGTTTTTT. The gene calls are TRBV27 and TRBJ2-2; 8 nucleotides agree with TRBD2. Germline values: CDR1 MNHEY, CDR2 SMNVEV (reference sequence). There are 17 residues in the CDR3. The J segment lost 2 bases and the V segment lost 2 bases, leaving 7 bases of the junction unmatched.

This clone was detected a few times. The gene calls are TRBV24-1 and TRBJ2-1; tentatively, D is TRBD1 (6 bases). This CDR3 has 15 residues. CDR1 is KGHDR, CDR2 SFDVKD, per germline. V lost 9 bases, J lost 4 bases, and 18 bases lay in between. The CDR3 sequence is CATGAGVGFYNEQFF. The CDR3 DNA follows: TGTGCCACCGGGGCAGGGGTGGGGTTTTACAATGAGCAGTTCTTC.

The rearrangement links TRBV5-4 to TRBJ1-5; a possible D gene is TRBD1 (5 bases). V lost 2 bases to trimming and J lost 3 bases, with 12 bases between them. CDR3 length: 15 residues. The V gene's germline CDR1 is SGHNT and CDR2 YYREEE (reference sequence). CDR3: CASSFGGLFNQPQHF. DNA for the CDR3: TGTGCCAGCAGCTTCGGGGGACTCTTCAATCAGCCCCAGCATTTT.

The chain is built from TRBV3-1 (or the pseudogene TRBV3-2) and TRBJ2-5, with D possibly matching TRBD1 (5 bases). V was pared by 3 bases and J by 2 bases, with 10 bases between. This CDR3 has 14 residues. Germline V lookup: CDR1 LGHDT, CDR2 YNNKEL (reference sequence). The DNA of the CDR3 is TGTGCCAGCAGCCATTTCGCAGGGCAAGAGACCCAGTACTTC. Translated, it gives CASSHFAGQETQYF.

The gene calls are TRBV29-1 and TRBJ2-1; 10 positions agree with TRBD2. V gave up 4 bases and J gave up 9 bases; unmatched junction bases: 6. The CDR3 is 13 residues long. Per germline, CDR1 SQVTM and CDR2 ANQGSEA. The CDR3: CSVAGSGRGEQFF. The CDR3 nucleotides are TGCAGCGTTGCGGGAAGCGGGAGGGGTGAGCAGTTCTTC.

This chain connects TRBV5-5 to TRBJ2-1, with D uncertain. Trimming stripped 0 bases from V and 2 bases from J, with 6 bases between. The CDR3 extends over 14 amino acids. Germline assignment: CDR1 SGHKS and CDR2 YYEKEE (reference sequence). CDR3 sequence: CASSLGAPYNEQFF. The CDR3 DNA reads as TGTGCCAGCAGCTTGGGGGCACCCTACAATGAGCAGTTCTTC.

In nucleotides, the CDR3 is TGCAGCGTTGAAAGCGGGGCCCGCACAGATACGCAGTATTTT. Its translation: CSVESGARTDTQYF. This chain uses TRBV29-1 with TRBJ2-3, with 7 bases identical to TRBD2. Germline-derived CDR1 and CDR2 are SQVTM and ANQGSEA. This CDR3 has 14 amino acids. V gave up 2 bases and J gave up 1 base; unmatched junction bases: 3.

The chain is built from TRBV27 and TRBJ1-2; D possibly corresponds to TRBD1 (6 bases). With 4 bases removed from V and 0 bases from J, the gap between germline ends came to 12 bases. Germline assignment: CDR1 MNHEY and CDR2 SMNVEV (reference sequence). The CDR3 totals 15 residues. The DNA for the CDR3 is TGTGCCAGCAGTTCCTTAGGGGGACCTAACTATGGCTACACCTTC. It yields the protein CASSSLGGPNYGYTF.

The genes are TRBV27 and TRBJ1-1, with 10 nucleotides matching TRBD1. Per the germline V gene, CDR1 is MNHEY and CDR2 is SMNVEV (reference sequence). The CDR3 has 15 amino acids. The V segment lost 2 bases and the J segment 4 bases; nucleotides outside the gene matches: 4. CDR3 region: CASSLLGTGVTEAFF. Written as DNA, the CDR3 is TGTGCCAGCAGTTTACTTGGGACAGGGGTCACTGAAGCTTTCTTT.

The chain uses TRBV19 and TRBJ2-7; maybe TRBD2 (5 bases). CDR1 is LNHDA, CDR2 SQIVND, per germline (reference sequence). V lost 3 bases and J lost 6, with 15 bases in between. This CDR3 spans 14 amino acids. Here the CDR3 reads CASSIVGGAFEQYF. Here the CDR3 DNA reads TGTGCCAGTAGTATCGTTGGAGGAGCGTTCGAGCAGTACTTC.

For the CDR3, the DNA is TGTGCCAGTAAAGACAGGGCAGAGAACTATGGCTACACCTTC. Protein sequence: CASKDRAENYGYTF. The gene calls are TRBV19 and TRBJ1-2, with 7 bases fitting TRBD1. Trimming cost V 7 bases and J 2 bases; bases outside gene matches: 7. This CDR3 has 14 residues. In germline, CDR1 is LNHDA, CDR2 SQIVND (reference sequence).

This chain joins TRBV12-5 and TRBJ1-1; D may be TRBD1 (5 bases). V was trimmed by 0 bases and J by 1 base, leaving 9 bases between them. CDR1 LGHNT and CDR2 FRNRAP come from the germline V gene. This CDR3 comprises 15 residues. In nucleotides, the CDR3 is TGTGCTAGTGGTTTGGTATTCGGACAGAACACTGAAGCTTTCTTT. Translating gives CASGLVFGQNTEAFF.

This clone came up once. The chain combines TRBV19 with TRBJ1-2; TRBD1 matches 11 bases. The V segment lost 3 bases and the J segment 4 bases; nucleotides outside the gene matches: 4. The CDR3 has 15 residues. Germline V gene sequence: CDR1 LNHDA, CDR2 SQIVND (reference sequence). The CDR3 nucleotides are TGTGCCAGTAGTATCGAGGGGACAGGGGGCTATGGCTACACCTTC. Translating gives CASSIEGTGGYGYTF.

The V gene is TRBV27, the J gene TRBJ2-7; 9 bases are shared with TRBD1. There are 15 residues in the CDR3. CDR1 is MNHEY and CDR2 is SMNVEV in the germline V gene (reference sequence). The ends lost 5 bases at V and 3 bases at J; junction bases unmatched: 8. The CDR3 sequence: CASSLTGTGIYEQYF. CDR3 in DNA: TGTGCCAGCAGTCTCACCGGGACAGGGATCTACGAGCAGTACTTC.

The genes are TRBV2 and TRBJ1-6; D perhaps matches TRBD1 (5 bases). Germline V lookup: CDR1 SNHLY, CDR2 FYNNEI. V shed 6 bases and J shed 7 bases, with 16 bases lying between them. CDR3 length equals 15 residues. The CDR3 sequence: CASRAASGENSPLHF. CDR3 bases: TGTGCCAGCAGAGCGGCATCGGGGGAAAATTCACCCCTCCACTTT.

This clone occurred once. The CDR3 reads CASSLEQGTEAFF. Written as DNA, the CDR3 is TGTGCCAGCAGCTTGGAACAGGGGACTGAAGCTTTCTTT. V and J are TRBV7-6 and TRBJ1-1, with 7 bases aligning to TRBD1. From germline, CDR1 is SGHVS and CDR2 FNYEAQ. V shed 3 bases and J 5 bases; nucleotides not matched to a gene: 3. The CDR3 runs to 13 residues.